This TCR beta chain was sequenced for a study of T cell responses to AZD1222 COVID-19 vaccine. Profiled with immunoSEQ multiplex PCR; TCRdb holds only in-frame clones, not every one. This table has about 120,000 clones, roughly 86% appearing once. In regard to this clone: Its matching antigen is unknown.

The V and J ends lost 6 bases and 4 bases, in that order; junction bases with no gene match: 2. The CDR3 sequence is 13 residues long. Germline V lookup: CDR1 MNHEY, CDR2 SVGAGI. Notes on the study in general: Spike was spanned by vaccine-associated CD4 TCRs, with dominance at 160-218 and 743-854.

The sequencing here drew on peripheral blood, taken 28 days after the second AZD1222 dose. This receptor was identified in an adult who received the AZD1222 COVID-19 vaccine. This chain connects TRBV6-5 to TRBJ2-2; 7 nucleotides agree with TRBD1. The CDR3 region is CASRQGTTGELFF. In DNA, the CDR3 is TGTGCCAGCAGACAGGGGACCACCGGGGAGCTGTTTTTT.